The 26 T cell receptor gamma chains in this list originate from one sample, sequenced in a study of gamma delta lymphoproliferative disorders and STAT genes. TCRdb reanalyzed the multiplex PCR reads using CATT. Of about 200 gamma-chain clones listed, more than 45% are singletons. Sequencing used genomic DNA taken from PBMCs of patients and controls. The sequenced material came from blood. These TCRs come from a human donor with hepatosplenic T-cell lymphoma.

This clone is medium-sized within its sample. Other DNA sequences in the same sample also yield this CDR3. V usage is TRGV4 and J usage is TRGJ1 or TRGJ2. Matching the DNA to germline supplied the J gene, which TCRdb does not give. Germline CDR1 is EGSTGY and CDR2 is YDSYTSSV. Trimming took 3 bases from V and 12 from J; bases not matched to a gene: 11. The CDR3 is made up of 12 amino acids. The CDR3 here is CATWDLGVGKLF. Here the CDR3 DNA reads TGTGCCACCTGGGATCTAGGGGTGGGGAAACTCTTT.

The rearrangement joins TRGV8 to TRGJ1 or TRGJ2. The J gene is absent in TCRdb and was assigned here via DNA matching to germline. Germline V CDR1 and CDR2: VENAVY, YDSYNSRV. The trim removed 1 base at V and 8 bases at J, leaving 5 bases unmatched. The CDR3 has 12 amino acids. CDR3 residues: CATWDRRHKKLF. The CDR3 nucleotides read TGTGCCACCTGGGATAGAAGGCATAAGAAACTCTTT.

The rearrangement uses TRGV2 and TRGJ1 or TRGJ2. The J gene, not given by TCRdb, was assigned here from a germline match of the nucleotide sequence. The J segment lost 0 bases and the V segment lost 2 bases, leaving 10 bases of the junction unmatched. The germline gives CDR1 EGSNGY, CDR2 YDSYNSKV. This CDR3 has 16 residues. This CDR3 is CATWDEPNQNYYKKLF. DNA for the CDR3: TGTGCCACCTGGGACGAGCCGAACCAGAATTATTATAAGAAACTCTTT.

In this sample, this clone is medium-sized. The V call is TRGV2, the J call TRGJ1 or TRGJ2. TCRdb lists no J gene, so it was determined here by aligning the DNA to germline. The CDR3 sequence is 13 residues long. Germline-derived CDR1 and CDR2 are EGSNGY and YDSYNSKV. Trimming took 0 bases from V and 6 from J; bases not matched to a gene: 5. CDR3 protein: CATWDGVGYKKLF. The DNA of the CDR3 is TGTGCCACCTGGGACGGGGTTGGTTATAAGAAACTCTTT.

The chain is built from TRGV4 and TRGJ1 or TRGJ2. Matching the DNA to germline supplied the J gene, which TCRdb does not give. The germline CDR1 and CDR2 sequences are EGSTGY and YDSYTSSV. The V segment lost 5 bases and the J segment 3 bases; nucleotides outside the gene matches: 4. CDR3 length: 12 amino acids. CDR3 in amino acids: CATWVFYYKKLF. CDR3 coding DNA: TGTGCCACCTGGGTGTTTTATTATAAGAAACTCTTT.

As for this clone: A read error likely explains why the TCRdb protein, taken from a much larger clone, differs from this DNA's translation at residue 4; the protein shown is translated from the DNA. This rearrangement joins TRGV3 to TRGJ1 or TRGJ2. The J gene was not available in TCRdb and was assigned here by matching the DNA to germline segments. Germline values: CDR1 VTNTFY, CDR2 YDVSTARD (reference sequence). The CDR3 has 14 residues. The CDR3 loop is CATGDRLHYYKKLF. Here the CDR3 DNA reads TGTGCCACCGGGGACAGGTTGCATTATTATAAGAAACTCTTT.

With regard to this clone: It is unclear where the CDR3 begins or ends on the DNA, so no DNA is shown, and the CDR3 is as TCRdb lists it. No J gene was called, and the V gene is TRGV11. Being an ORF, TRGV11 has a function that is uncertain. 15 amino acids form the CDR3, both terminal residues included. CDR3 sequence reads: CTTVPAGCLPCKKLF.

Sample share makes this clone medium-sized. Other DNA sequences in the sample encode the same CDR3. The CDR3 sequence: CATWDNYYKKLF. CDR3 sequence (DNA): TGTGCCACCTGGGATAATTATTATAAGAAACTCTTT. This chain connects TRGV4 to TRGJ1 or TRGJ2. The J gene was not available in TCRdb and was assigned here by matching the DNA to germline segments. Per germline, CDR1 EGSTGY and CDR2 YDSYTSSV. V trimming: 3 bases; J trimming: 1 base; junction bases outside the gene matches: 0. CDR3 size: 12 residues.

Remarks on this clone: At one end, the junction sequence differs from germline, possibly due to a read error. The chain combines TRGV2 with TRGJ1 or TRGJ2. TCRdb carries no J gene annotation; the J gene was assigned here by matching the DNA with germline. CDR3 length: 14 amino acids. From germline, CDR1 is EGSNGY and CDR2 YDSYNSKV. The CDR3 reads CATWDGLNCYKKLF. CDR3 nucleotides: TGTGCCACCTGGGACGGGCTAAATTGTTATAAGAAACTCTTT.

This clone turned up a few times. The protein that TCRdb holds for this DNA derives from a much larger clone and differs from the translated DNA at residue 4, which likely indicates a read error; the protein shown here is translated from the DNA. Other nucleotide sequences in the sample specify the same CDR3. This chain uses TRGV3 with TRGJ1 or TRGJ2. TCRdb leaves out the J gene; it was filled in here by matching the DNA to germline. The CDR3 runs to 14 residues. Germline V CDR1 and CDR2: VTNTFY, YDVSTARD (reference sequence). CDR3 sequence reads: CATRDRLHYYKKLF. CDR3 coding DNA: TGTGCCACCAGGGACAGGTTGCATTATTATAAGAAACTCTTT.

Note on this clone: A read error is the likely source, as a far larger clone sits one nucleotide away. This specimen includes other DNA sequences encoding the same CDR3. The V call is TRGV10, the J call TRGJ1 or TRGJ2. Assignment of the J gene here rests on matching the DNA to germline, because TCRdb gives none. TRGV10 is noted as an ORF with a role that remains uncertain. CDR3 length: 12 residues. V gave up 8 bases and J gave up 12 bases; unmatched junction bases: 14. CDR3 region: CAAWDCLYWKLF. DNA for the CDR3: TGTGCTGCGTGGGATTGCCTGTACTGGAAACTCTTT.

J is TRGJP1 and V is TRGV10. The J gene comes from matching the DNA to germline here; TCRdb lacks it. TRGV10 is identified as an open reading frame with a role that is uncertain. The J segment lost 4 bases and the V segment lost 8 bases, leaving 17 bases of the junction unmatched. The CDR3 consists of 17 residues. CDR3 protein: CAAWDREGESTGWFKIF. The CDR3 nucleotides are TGTGCTGCGTGGGACCGAGAGGGGGAGAGCACTGGTTGGTTCAAGATATTT.

The chain is built from TRGV3 and TRGJ1 or TRGJ2. The J gene, not given by TCRdb, was assigned here from a germline match of the nucleotide sequence. The CDR3 loop spans 13 amino acids. The V segment lost 12 bases and the J segment 8 bases; nucleotides outside the gene matches: 19. CDR1 is VTNTFY and CDR2 is YDVSTARD in the germline V gene (reference sequence). Here the CDR3 DNA reads TGTGCCCTGGGACACAACCCGATCAATAAGAAACTCTTT. This encodes CALGHNPINKKLF.

V is TRGV4 and J is TRGJ1 or TRGJ2. Matching the DNA to germline supplied the J gene, which TCRdb does not give. Germline CDR1 EGSTGY, CDR2 YDSYTSSV. The CDR3 runs 16 residues. V lost 4 bases and J lost 2; bases outside the gene matches: 14. CDR3 sequence (DNA): TGTGCCACCTGGGACGGGCCTAGCATGGATTATTATAAGAAACTCTTT. Encoded protein: CATWDGPSMDYYKKLF.

This chain uses TRGV8 with TRGJ1 or TRGJ2. As TCRdb names no J gene, one was assigned here on the basis of a DNA match to germline. The germline V gene encodes CDR1 VENAVY and CDR2 YDSYNSRV. The CDR3 length is 11 residues. The junction had 2 bases not matched to a gene; V was cut back by 1 base and J by 8 bases. This CDR3 is CATWDRDKKLF. CDR3 DNA sequence: TGTGCCACCTGGGATAGAGATAAGAAACTCTTT.

In its sample, this clone ranks as large (0.1 to 1%). This likely traces to a read error, being one base from a far larger clone. Other DNA sequences in this specimen translate into the identical CDR3. The chain recombines TRGV3 with TRGJ1 or TRGJ2. The J gene was missing in TCRdb and was found by matching the end of the DNA to germline. Germline V CDR1 and CDR2: VTNTFY, YDVSTARD (reference sequence). This CDR3 has 14 amino acids. CDR3 in DNA: TGCGCCACCTGGGACAGGTTGCATTATTATAAGAAACTCTTT. This encodes CATWDRLHYYKKLF.

In the case of this clone: A far larger clone differs by one base, so this is likely a read error. Other nucleotide sequences in the sample specify the same CDR3. The CDR3 coding sequence is TGTGCCTGCTGGATTAGGCCATATACCACCGGTTGGTTCAAGATATTT. Translating it yields CACWIRPYTTGWFKIF. The V gene is TRGV11, the J gene TRGJP1. The J gene, missing from TCRdb, was assigned here through DNA to germline matching. TRGV11 is known as an ORF, though its function is uncertain. The CDR3 is made up of 16 amino acids.

V and J are TRGV3 and TRGJP2. Germline matching of the DNA provided the J gene here, since TCRdb leaves it blank. The V segment lost 0 bases and the J segment 8 bases; nucleotides outside the gene matches: 3. The CDR3 loop spans 13 amino acids. CDR1 and CDR2 from the germline V gene are VTNTFY and YDVSTARD (reference sequence). The CDR3 is CATWDRPDWIKTF. DNA of the CDR3: TGTGCCACCTGGGACAGGCCCGATTGGATCAAGACGTTT.

Comments on this clone: No DNA is shown, since the ends of the CDR3 on it are uncertain; the CDR3 is the one TCRdb lists. The J gene is uncalled and the V gene is TRGV11. TRGV11 is an ORF, and what it does is uncertain. Counting both end residues, the CDR3 totals 17 amino acids. The CDR3 region is CTTVPAGSPNNYYKKLF.

CDR3 residues: CATWGRLSSDWIKTF. The CDR3 coding sequence is TGTGCCACCTGGGGGCGGTTGAGTAGTGATTGGATCAAGACGTTT. The V call is TRGV4, the J call TRGJP2. No J gene was available from TCRdb, and it was assigned here by a germline match of the DNA. Unmatched junction bases numbered 8, after V lost 5 bases and J lost 2 bases. Germline V gives CDR1 EGSTGY, CDR2 YDSYTSSV. The CDR3 covers 15 residues.

Within the sample, this clone is medium-sized (0.01 to 0.1%). The V gene is TRGV9, the J gene TRGJ1 or TRGJ2. The J gene, absent from TCRdb, was called here by matching the DNA to germline. Germline loops: CDR1 GITISATS, CDR2 ISYDGTV (reference sequence). This CDR3 comprises 12 residues. The junction had 8 bases not matched to a gene; V was cut back by 2 bases and J by 10 bases. The CDR3 DNA sequence: TGTGCCTTGTGGGAGGCCGCCCCAAAGAAACTCTTT. Translation: CALWEAAPKKLF.

V usage is TRGV10 and J usage is TRGJ1 or TRGJ2. TCRdb lists no J gene, so it was determined here by aligning the DNA to germline. TRGV10 is an ORF; its function is uncertain. The CDR3 has 13 amino acids. V lost 8 bases and J lost 5; bases outside the gene matches: 10. Here the CDR3 reads CAAWPVDHYKKLF. The CDR3 DNA reads as TGTGCTGCGTGGCCTGTTGACCATTATAAGAAACTCTTT.

Concerning this clone: TCRdb attributes to this sequence the protein of a much larger clone, which differs from the DNA translation at residue 4; a read error is likely, and the protein displayed is translated from the DNA. J is TRGJ1 or TRGJ2 and V is TRGV3. In the absence of a J gene in TCRdb, the DNA was matched to germline to assign it here. The germline V gene has CDR1 VTNTFY and CDR2 YDVSTARD (reference sequence). This CDR3 region has 14 residues. The CDR3 protein is CATLDRLHYYKKLF. CDR3 coding DNA: TGTGCCACCTTGGACAGGTTGCATTATTATAAGAAACTCTTT.

This clone was counted once. This sequence is one base from a far larger clone and is likely a read error. The limits of the CDR3 on the DNA are not certain, so only TCRdb's listed CDR3 is given. The sample contains more than one DNA sequence encoding this CDR3. The V gene reported is TRGV11; the J gene is uncalled. TRGV11 is sorted into the ORF group, with uncertain function. The CDR3 contains 19 residues when both ends are counted. The chain's CDR3 is CTTVPAGLGTSGSDWIKTF.

About this clone itself: This likely reflects a read error, since a far larger clone is one base away. The DNA is left out, because the CDR3 cannot be placed on it with certainty; the CDR3 is given as TCRdb lists it. This same CDR3 is encoded by further DNA sequences in the sample. The CDR3 sequence: CTTVPAGLGTSGSDWIKTF. The V gene is TRGV11, but the J gene lacks a call. TRGV11 is labeled an ORF, and its function is uncertain. With termini counted, the CDR3 has 19 amino acids.

This clone was picked up a small number of times. The chain has TRGV10 and TRGJ1 or TRGJ2. TCRdb is silent on the J gene; assignment here came from matching the DNA to germline. TRGV10 is treated as an ORF (open reading frame) with a function not yet certain. The trim removed 8 bases at V and 10 bases at J, leaving 15 bases unmatched. The CDR3 extends over 13 amino acids. DNA of the CDR3: TGTGCTGCGTGGGAACCATGGGACGGGAAGAAACTCTTT. It encodes CAAWEPWDGKKLF.